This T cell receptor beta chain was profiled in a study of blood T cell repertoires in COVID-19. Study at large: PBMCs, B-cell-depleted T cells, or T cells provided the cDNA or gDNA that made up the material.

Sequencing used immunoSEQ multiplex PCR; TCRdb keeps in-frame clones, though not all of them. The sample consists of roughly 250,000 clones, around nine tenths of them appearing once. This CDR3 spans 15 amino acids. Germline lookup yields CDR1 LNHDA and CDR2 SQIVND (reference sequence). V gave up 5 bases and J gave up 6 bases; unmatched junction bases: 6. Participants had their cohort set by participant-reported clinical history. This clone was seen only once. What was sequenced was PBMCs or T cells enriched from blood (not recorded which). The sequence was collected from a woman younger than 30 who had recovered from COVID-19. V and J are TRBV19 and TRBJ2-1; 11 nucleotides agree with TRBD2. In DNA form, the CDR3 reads TGTGCCAGTAGTGTTCTAGCGGGAGGAGGCAATGAGCAGTTCTTC. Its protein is CASSVLAGGGNEQFF.